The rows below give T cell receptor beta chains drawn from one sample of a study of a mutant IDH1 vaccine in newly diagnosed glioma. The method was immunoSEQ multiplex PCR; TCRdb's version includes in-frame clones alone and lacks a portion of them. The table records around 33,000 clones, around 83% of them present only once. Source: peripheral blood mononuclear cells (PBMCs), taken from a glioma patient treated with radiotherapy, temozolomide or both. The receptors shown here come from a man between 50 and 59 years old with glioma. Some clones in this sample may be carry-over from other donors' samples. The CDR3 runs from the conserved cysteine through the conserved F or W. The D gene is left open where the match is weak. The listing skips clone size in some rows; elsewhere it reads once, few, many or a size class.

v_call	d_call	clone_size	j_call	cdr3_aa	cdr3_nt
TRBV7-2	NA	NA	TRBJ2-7	CASSSGGPDYEQYF	TGTGCCAGCAGCTCCGGCGGGCCGGACTACGAGCAGTACTTC
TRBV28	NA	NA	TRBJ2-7	CASSSELSEQYF	TGTGCCAGCAGTTCTGAACTGTCGGAGCAGTACTTC
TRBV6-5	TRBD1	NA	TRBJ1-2	CASSKQGGQSYGYTF	TGTGCCAGCAGTAAACAGGGGGGACAATCCTATGGCTACACCTTC
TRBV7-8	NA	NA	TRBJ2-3	CASLDRSTDTQYF	TGTGCCAGCCTCGACAGGAGCACAGATACGCAGTATTTT
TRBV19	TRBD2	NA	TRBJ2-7	CASSTGLGRYEQYF	TGTGCCAGTAGTACGGGACTAGGTCGCTACGAGCAGTACTTC
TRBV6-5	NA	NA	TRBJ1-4	CASNSFPGGGEKLFF	TGTGCCAGCAATTCTTTTCCTGGCGGTGGAGAAAAACTGTTTTTT
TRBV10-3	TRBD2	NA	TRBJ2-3	CAIRELAGLTDTQYF	TGTGCCATCAGGGAACTAGCGGGGCTCACAGATACGCAGTATTTT
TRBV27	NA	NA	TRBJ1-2	CASSVDANYYGYTF	TGTGCCAGCAGTGTCGACGCGAACTACTATGGCTACACCTTC
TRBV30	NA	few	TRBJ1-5	CAWSVSSNQPQHF	TGTGCCTGGAGTGTGAGCAGCAATCAGCCCCAGCATTTT
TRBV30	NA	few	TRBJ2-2	CAWKGTLNTGELFF	TGTGCCTGGAAGGGGACTCTCAACACCGGGGAGCTGTTTTTT
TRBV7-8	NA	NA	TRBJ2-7	CASSFWTLESYEQYF	TGTGCCAGCAGCTTTTGGACCCTAGAGTCCTACGAGCAGTACTTC
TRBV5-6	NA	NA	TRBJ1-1	CASSLAGGHRANTEAFF	TGTGCCAGCAGCTTGGCTGGGGGGCATCGGGCGAACACTGAAGCTTTCTTT
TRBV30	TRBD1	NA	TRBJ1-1	CAWRDRSNTEAFF	TGTGCCTGGAGGGACAGGTCGAACACTGAAGCTTTCTTT
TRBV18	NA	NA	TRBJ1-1	CASSLGGVEAFF	TGTGCCAGCTCACTGGGAGGAGTTGAAGCTTTCTTT
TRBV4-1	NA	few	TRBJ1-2	CASSQVEDWGYGYTF	TGCGCCAGCAGCCAAGTGGAGGACTGGGGATATGGCTACACCTTC
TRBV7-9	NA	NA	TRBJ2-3	CASSSTGTTDTQYF	TGTGCCAGCAGCTCCACCGGGACCACAGATACGCAGTATTTT
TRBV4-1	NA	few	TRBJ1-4	CASHRGGGNEKLFF	TGCGCCAGCCACCGGGGAGGAGGTAATGAAAAACTGTTTTTT
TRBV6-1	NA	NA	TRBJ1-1	CASETGTLGTEAFF	TGTGCCAGCGAGACGGGCACCTTAGGCACTGAAGCTTTCTTT
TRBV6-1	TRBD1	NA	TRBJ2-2	CATAWDSHTGELFF	TGTGCCACCGCCTGGGACAGCCACACCGGGGAGCTGTTTTTT
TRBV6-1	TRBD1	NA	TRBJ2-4	CASSRDSAVQYF	TGTGCCAGCAGTAGGGACAGCGCCGTTCAGTACTTC
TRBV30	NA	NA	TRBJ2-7	CAWSPERSEQYF	TGTGCCTGGAGCCCGGAACGCTCCGAGCAGTACTTC
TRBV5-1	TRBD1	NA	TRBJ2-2	CASSLDFILGQGVGELFF	TGCGCCAGCAGCTTGGATTTTATTTTGGGACAGGGGGTCGGGGAGCTGTTTTTT
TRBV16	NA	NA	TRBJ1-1	CASSPAQTFGPEAFF	TGTGCCAGCAGCCCGGCGCAGACTTTTGGCCCTGAAGCTTTCTTT
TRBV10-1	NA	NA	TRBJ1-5	CASSVGGQPQHF	TGCGCCAGCAGTGTCGGGGGTCAGCCCCAGCATTTT
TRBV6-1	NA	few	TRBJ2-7	CASGQPEGEQYF	TGTGCCAGCGGGCAGCCCGAGGGCGAGCAGTACTTC
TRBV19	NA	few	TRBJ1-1	CASSSEGVGNTEAFF	TGTGCCAGTAGTTCCGAGGGTGTCGGGAACACTGAAGCTTTCTTT
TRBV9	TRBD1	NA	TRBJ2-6	CASTSTTGQGAGANVLTF	TGTGCCAGCACAAGTACTACGGGACAGGGGGCTGGGGCCAACGTCCTGACTTTC
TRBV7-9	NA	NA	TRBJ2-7	CASSQASSEQYF	TGTGCCAGCAGCCAAGCCTCCTCGGAACAGTACTTC
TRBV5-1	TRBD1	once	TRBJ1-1	CASRPDRENTEAFF	TGCGCCAGCAGGCCTGACAGGGAGAACACTGAAGCTTTCTTT
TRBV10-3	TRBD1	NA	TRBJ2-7	CAAAPGQGVYEQYF	TGTGCCGCAGCACCGGGACAGGGAGTTTACGAGCAGTACTTC
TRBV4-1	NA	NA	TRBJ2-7	CASSPRDVPGLEQYF	TGCGCCAGCAGCCCCAGGGACGTTCCGGGGCTCGAGCAGTACTTC
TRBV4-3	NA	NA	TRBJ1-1	CASSQAGTGYTEAFF	TGCGCCAGCAGCCAAGCCGGAACAGGGTACACTGAAGCTTTCTTT
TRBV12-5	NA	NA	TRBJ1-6	CASGPPNVLDGSPLHF	TGTGCTAGTGGTCCCCCAAACGTACTCGACGGTTCACCCCTCCACTTT
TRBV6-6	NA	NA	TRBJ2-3	CASSYLGPDTQYF	TGTGCCAGCAGTTACTTGGGTCCAGATACGCAGTATTTT
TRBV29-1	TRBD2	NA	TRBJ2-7	CSVSSGGEQYF	TGCAGCGTTTCGAGCGGGGGCGAGCAGTACTTC
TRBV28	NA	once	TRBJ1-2	CASRSNYGYTF	TGTGCCAGCAGGAGTAACTATGGCTACACCTTC
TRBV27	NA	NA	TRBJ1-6	CASGGIPLHF	TGTGCCAGCGGAGGGATACCCCTCCACTTT
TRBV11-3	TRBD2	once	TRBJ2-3	CASTPLAGSRTDTQYF	TGTGCCAGCACCCCGCTAGCGGGGAGTAGGACAGATACGCAGTATTTT
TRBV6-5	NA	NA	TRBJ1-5	CATRTPGQPQHF	TGTGCCACCCGGACACCCGGACAGCCCCAGCATTTT
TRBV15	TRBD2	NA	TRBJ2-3	CATSRTSGGADTQYF	TGTGCCACCAGCAGGACTAGCGGGGGGGCAGATACGCAGTATTTT
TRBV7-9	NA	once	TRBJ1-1	CASSLRGDTEAFF	TGTGCCAGCAGCCTCCGCGGGGACACTGAAGCTTTCTTT
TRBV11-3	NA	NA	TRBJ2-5	CASSVGGETQYF	TGTGCCAGCAGCGTAGGTGGAGAGACCCAGTACTTC
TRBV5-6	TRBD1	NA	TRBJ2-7	CASSTFNRGANYEQYF	TGTGCCAGCAGCACCTTCAACAGGGGGGCTAACTACGAGCAGTACTTC
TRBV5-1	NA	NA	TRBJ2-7	CASSLARTYEQYF	TGCGCCAGCAGCTTGGCCAGGACCTACGAGCAGTACTTC